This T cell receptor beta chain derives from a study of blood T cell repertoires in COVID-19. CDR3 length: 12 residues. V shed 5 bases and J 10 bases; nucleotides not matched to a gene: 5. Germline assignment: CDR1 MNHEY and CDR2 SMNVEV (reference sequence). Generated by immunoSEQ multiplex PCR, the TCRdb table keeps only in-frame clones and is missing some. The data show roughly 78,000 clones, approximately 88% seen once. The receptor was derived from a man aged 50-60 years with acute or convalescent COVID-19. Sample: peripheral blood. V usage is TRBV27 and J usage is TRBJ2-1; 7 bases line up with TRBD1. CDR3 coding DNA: TGTGCCAGCAGTCCCCGGACAGGCGAGCAGTTCTTC. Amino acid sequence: CASSPRTGEQFF.